These 29 T cell receptor beta chains were sequenced from one sample in a study of T cell responses to AZD1222 COVID-19 vaccine. TCRdb keeps only in-frame clones here, not all; method: immunoSEQ multiplex PCR. The data hold fewer than 85,000 clones, with 80% to 90% observed a single time. The sample here was peripheral blood, taken 28 days after the second AZD1222 dose. These receptors were taken from an adult who received the AZD1222 COVID-19 vaccine.

This sequence joins TRBV2 and TRBJ1-2; TRBD1 matches 10 bases. The CDR3 length is 14 residues. V was clipped by 6 bases and J by 4 bases; unmatched bases: 5. Looked up from germline, CDR1 is SNHLY and CDR2 is FYNNEI. CDR3 sequence reads: CASRTGGASYGYTF. CDR3 nucleotides: TGTGCCAGCAGGACAGGGGGCGCTAGCTATGGCTACACCTTC.

The rearrangement links TRBV20-1 to TRBJ1-2; D not certain. The V end lost 8 bases, the J end lost 4 bases, and 11 bases lay between the germline ends. Germline-derived CDR1 and CDR2 are DFQATT and SNEGSKA (reference sequence). The CDR3 consists of 11 residues. DNA of the CDR3: TGCAGTTTTCGGAGCCCCTATGGCTACACCTTC. This encodes CSFRSPYGYTF.

The CDR3 is CASSQAGSAYSNQPQHF. The CDR3 DNA sequence: TGCGCCAGCAGCCAAGCGGGCAGCGCCTATAGCAATCAGCCCCAGCATTTT. This sequence joins TRBV4-1 and TRBJ1-5; no clear D. Per the germline V gene, CDR1 is MGHRA and CDR2 is YSYEKL. CDR3 length: 17 amino acids. Deletions cut 1 base from V and 0 bases from J, with 13 bases between.

The CDR3 reads CATIGGKETQYF. CDR3 bases: TGTGCCACCATAGGGGGAAAAGAGACCCAGTACTTC. The rearrangement uses TRBV28 and TRBJ2-5, with D perhaps TRBD1 (6 bases). The V end was cut by 10 bases, the J end by 3 bases, with 12 bases between. The CDR3 length is 12 residues. CDR1 is MDHEN and CDR2 is SYDVKM in the germline V gene.

The J gene is TRBJ2-7, the V gene TRBV30; D remains ambiguous. Trimming left V 5 bases short and J 5 bases short, with 10 bases between. The length of the CDR3 is 11 residues. Germline V gene data show CDR1 as GTSNPN and CDR2 as SVGIG (reference sequence). In nucleotides, the CDR3 is TGTGCCTGGTCCCTCGGCAACGAGCAGTACTTC. It encodes CAWSLGNEQYF.

This chain links TRBV29-1 with TRBJ1-2, with D tentatively TRBD1 (6 bases). Trimming shortened V by 8 bases and J by 6 bases, and 13 bases separated the two germline ends. The CDR3 extends over 11 amino acids. Looked up from germline, CDR1 is SQVTM and CDR2 is ANQGSEA. The CDR3 spells CSTGDNDGYTF. The CDR3, as DNA: TGCAGCACTGGGGACAACGATGGCTACACCTTC.

The chain links TRBV14 to TRBJ2-1, with TRBD1 matching over 12 bases. The CDR3 is 18 amino acids. The J segment lost 5 bases and the V segment lost 2 bases, leaving 10 bases of the junction unmatched. Germline loops: CDR1 SGHDN, CDR2 FVKESK. The CDR3 here is CASSQMMRDRGRNNEQFF. The CDR3 nucleotides read TGTGCCAGCAGCCAAATGATGCGGGACAGGGGGCGAAACAATGAGCAGTTCTTC.

The chain links TRBV29-1 to TRBJ1-2; 8 bases match TRBD1. Germline trimming cut 4 bases from V and 5 bases from J; bases unmatched to any gene: 3. From germline, CDR1 is SQVTM and CDR2 ANQGSEA. The CDR3 consists of 12 residues. CDR3 sequence reads: CSVVGDRYGYTF. In DNA form, the CDR3 reads TGCAGCGTTGTGGGGGACAGGTATGGCTACACCTTC.

The V call is TRBV5-1, the J call TRBJ2-2; tentatively, D is TRBD1 or TRBD2 (6 bases each). V lost 4 bases and J 1 base, leaving 11 bases between the germline ends. Germline-derived CDR1 and CDR2 are SGHRS and YFSETQ. The CDR3 loop spans 15 amino acids. The CDR3 is CASSIGGLNTGELFF. DNA for the CDR3: TGCGCCAGCAGCATCGGGGGCTTGAACACCGGGGAGCTGTTTTTT. The whole variable domain, filled in from reference TRBV5-1 and TRBJ2-2, reads KAGVTQTPRYLIKTRGQQVTLSCSPISGHRSVSWYQQTPGQGLQFLFEYFSETQRNKGNFPGRFSGRQFSNSRSEMNVSTLELGDSALYLCASSIGGLNTGELFFGEGSRLTVL.

CDR3 sequence (DNA): TGTGCCAGCAGTCCTTACCTGACAGGGGGCGCGAAATATGGCTACACCTTC. It yields the protein CASSPYLTGGAKYGYTF. The gene calls are TRBV28 and TRBJ1-2, with 10 bases that match TRBD1. The V gene end was trimmed by 5 bases and the J gene end by 5 bases; junction bases not matched to a gene: 14. Germline V gene sequence: CDR1 MDHEN, CDR2 SYDVKM. This CDR3 region has 17 residues.

This chain joins TRBV6-5 and TRBJ1-2; a weak D match, TRBD1 (5 bases). The CDR3 is made up of 12 amino acids. From germline, CDR1 is MNHEY and CDR2 SVGAGI. V was cut by 10 bases and J by 7 bases, with 16 bases left in between. CDR3 coding DNA: TGTGCCACCGAATCTACGGGGGGTGGCTACACCTTC. Its translation is CATESTGGGYTF.

This clone was observed once. The V and J genes are TRBV28 and TRBJ1-5, with D possibly matching TRBD1 (5 bases). The CDR3 loop spans 18 amino acids. Germline V CDR1 and CDR2: MDHEN, SYDVKM. V dropped 3 bases and J dropped 0 bases, with 18 bases sitting between them. CDR3 residues: CASSLASGRPYSNQPQHF. For the CDR3, the DNA is TGTGCCAGCAGTTTGGCCTCGGGACGCCCCTATAGCAATCAGCCCCAGCATTTT. The full variable domain, completed using reference TRBV28 and TRBJ1-5, is DVKVTQSSRYLVKRTGEKVFLECVQDMDHENMFWYRQDPGLGLRLIYFSYDVKMKEKGDIPEGYSVSREKKERFSLILESASTNQTSMYLCASSLASGRPYSNQPQHFGDGTRLSIL.

This chain links TRBV4-3 with TRBJ1-1; no clear D. Looked up from germline, CDR1 is LGHNA and CDR2 is YSLEER. The CDR3 length is 17 residues. V lost 4 bases, J lost 0 bases, and 18 bases lay in between. The CDR3 DNA reads as TGCGCCAGCAGCCCCGCCCCTGGTCCAGGAATGAACACTGAAGCTTTCTTT. Protein: CASSPAPGPGMNTEAFF.

This clone was counted a few times. The chain recombines TRBV2 with TRBJ2-1; 8 nucleotides align to TRBD2. The length of the CDR3 is 14 residues. Trimming at V came to 4 bases and at J to 7 bases, leaving 6 bases not matched to a gene. From germline, CDR1 is SNHLY and CDR2 FYNNEI. The chain's CDR3 is CASSAGGVKNEQFF. The CDR3 bases are TGTGCCAGCAGTGCCGGGGGGGTTAAGAATGAGCAGTTCTTC. The whole variable domain, remainder taken from reference TRBV2 and TRBJ2-1, is EPEVTQTPSHQVTQMGQEVILRCVPISNHLYFYWYRQILGQKVEFLVSFYNNEISEKSEIFDDQFSVERPDGSNFTLKIRSTKLEDSAMYFCASSAGGVKNEQFFGPGTRLTVL.

The rearrangement links TRBV2 to TRBJ2-3; 9 nucleotides align to TRBD2. Unmatched junction bases numbered 10, after V lost 7 bases and J lost 5 bases. The V gene's germline CDR1 is SNHLY and CDR2 FYNNEI. CDR3 size: 15 residues. This CDR3 reads CASIEAGGPGDTQYF. For the CDR3, the DNA is TGTGCCAGCATTGAGGCGGGGGGGCCAGGAGATACGCAGTATTTT.

This clone was recorded once. This rearrangement joins TRBV7-8 to TRBJ2-7, with 8 bases that match TRBD1. CDR1 SGHVS and CDR2 FQNEAQ come from the germline V gene. Germline trimming cut 8 bases from V and 4 bases from J; bases unmatched to any gene: 7. This CDR3 contains 13 residues. The CDR3 sequence is CASAPGGGYEQYF. As DNA, the CDR3 is TGTGCCAGCGCTCCAGGGGGCGGGTACGAGCAGTACTTC.

As DNA, the CDR3 is TGTGCCACCAGTGATTCATGGGGGGGAGAAGCTTTCTTT. Translation: CATSDSWGGEAFF. The rearrangement uses TRBV24-1 and TRBJ1-1; weak D call: TRBD1 (5 bases). The germline gives CDR1 KGHDR, CDR2 SFDVKD. Deletions cut 2 bases from V and 8 bases from J, with 11 bases between. The CDR3 totals 13 residues.

The chain links TRBV7-9 to TRBJ2-1; TRBD2 agrees at 7 bases. The CDR3 contains 13 residues. Germline CDR1 and CDR2: SEHNR and FQNEAQ (reference sequence). The V segment lost 1 base and the J segment 9 bases; nucleotides outside the gene matches: 3. This chain's CDR3 is CASSLDSGVEQFF. DNA for the CDR3: TGTGCCAGCAGCTTAGACAGCGGGGTTGAGCAGTTCTTC.

The genes are TRBV25-1 and TRBJ1-2, with D unresolved. Trimming removed 2 bases from V and 4 bases from J, with 5 bases in between. The CDR3 runs 12 residues. Germline CDR1 is MGHDK and CDR2 is SYGVNS. The CDR3 protein is CASSEGSYGYTF. DNA of the CDR3: TGTGCCAGCAGTGAAGGTAGCTATGGCTACACCTTC.

Details on this clone: In the same sample, other DNA sequences code for this CDR3. The chain links TRBV19 to TRBJ1-5; D not certain. The CDR3 has 13 amino acids. Trimming cost V 4 bases and J 2 bases, with 6 bases left between them. Per the germline V gene, CDR1 is LNHDA and CDR2 is SQIVND (reference sequence). DNA of the CDR3: TGTGCCAGTAGTACGGACCGCAATCAGCCCCAGCATTTT. Its protein is CASSTDRNQPQHF.

The chain combines TRBV21-1 with TRBJ1-1. TRBV21-1 corresponds to a pseudogene. This CDR3 contains 13 residues. The CDR3 DNA reads as TGTGCCAGCAACCTTGTAGGGTACACTGAAGCTTTCTTT. It translates to CASNLVGYTEAFF.

The chain combines TRBV9 with TRBJ1-2, with unresolved D. The CDR3 runs 14 residues. CDR1 SGDLS and CDR2 YYNGEE come from the germline V gene. V dropped 0 bases and J dropped 4 bases, with 10 bases sitting between them. CDR3 sequence (DNA): TGTGCCAGCAGCGTAGCCCGGGCCGGCTATGGCTACACCTTC. This translates into CASSVARAGYGYTF.

The gene calls are TRBV10-3 and TRBJ2-6; 7 bases align to TRBD1. Germline CDR1 and CDR2: ENHRY and SYGVKD. V lost 10 bases to trimming and J lost 0 bases; unmatched junction nucleotides: 6. The CDR3 is made up of 15 amino acids. CDR3 region: CATWTGPSGANVLTF. As DNA, the CDR3 is TGTGCCACCTGGACAGGACCCTCTGGGGCCAACGTCCTGACTTTC.

The chain employs TRBV5-6 and TRBJ1-5, with unresolved D. The CDR3 sequence is 17 residues long. Germline CDR1 and CDR2: SGHDT and YYEEEE. The ends were cut back, 1 base at V and 0 bases at J, with 14 bases in the middle. Here the CDR3 DNA reads TGTGCCAGCAGCTTGTGGCGGGTGAAATATAGCAATCAGCCCCAGCATTTT. It codes for CASSLWRVKYSNQPQHF.

This clone has a handful of counts. The genes are TRBV11-1 and TRBJ2-7; 7 bases fit TRBD2. The J segment lost 2 bases and the V segment lost 1 base, leaving 5 bases of the junction unmatched. The CDR3 totals 15 residues. CDR1 is SGHAT and CDR2 is FQDESV in the germline V gene (reference sequence). The CDR3 nucleotides are TGTGCCAGCAGCTTAGACGCTAGCGGACCCTACGAGCAGTACTTC. Encoded protein: CASSLDASGPYEQYF.

This chain uses TRBV6-4 with TRBJ2-3; 8 bases line up with TRBD2. Germline trimming cut 0 bases from V and 2 bases from J; bases unmatched to any gene: 1. The CDR3 runs 15 residues. Germline lookup yields CDR1 MRHNA and CDR2 SNTAGT. The chain's CDR3 is CASSDSGGATDTQYF. DNA of the CDR3: TGTGCCAGCAGTGACTCCGGGGGGGCCACAGATACGCAGTATTTT.

The chain couples TRBV25-1 to TRBJ2-7, with 9 bases lining up with TRBD2. Trimming at V came to 7 bases and at J to 4 bases, leaving 11 bases not matched to a gene. Germline V gives CDR1 MGHDK, CDR2 SYGVNS. The length of the CDR3 is 15 residues. The CDR3 DNA reads as TGTGCCAGCACCAAGGCCCTAGCGGGGTCTTACGAGCAGTACTTC. Amino acids: CASTKALAGSYEQYF.

This clone was seen more than once but under ten times. CDR3 region: CASRHQTGDYGYTF. CDR3 nucleotides: TGTGCCAGCAGACACCAGACAGGGGACTATGGCTACACCTTC. The genes are TRBV2 and TRBJ1-2; 8 bases map to TRBD1. This CDR3 contains 14 residues. The V gene's germline CDR1 is SNHLY and CDR2 FYNNEI. V lost 6 bases, J lost 3 bases, and 6 bases stayed unmatched.

This clone was found once. The chain recombines TRBV29-1 with TRBJ1-2; D is unclear. The CDR3 has 13 residues. The V gene lost 3 bases and the J gene lost 4 bases, with 12 bases spanning the gap. Germline CDR1 and CDR2: SQVTM and ANQGSEA. CDR3 in amino acids: CSVDKGRVYGYTF. The CDR3 region has the DNA TGCAGCGTTGACAAGGGTCGGGTCTATGGCTACACCTTC.